The sequence of this T cell receptor (beta chain) was determined in a study of blood T cell repertoires in COVID-19. Overall study context: Collection of acute and convalescent COVID-19 samples took place in the United States, Italy and Spain. T cells, B-cell-depleted T cells, or PBMCs supplied cDNA or gDNA.

As handled by the study authors: Nucleated cell number was recorded as an estimate derived from reference gene primer amplification. TCRdb's copy holds only in-frame clones and misses some; the assay was immunoSEQ multiplex PCR. V and J calls and clone size are those listed in that table; D and trimming were worked out from the DNA. The data show a few hundred thousand clones, with over 75% seen just once and over 2% held by the top ten. Germline loops: CDR1 SNHLY, CDR2 FYNNEI. The trim removed 2 bases at V and 4 bases at J, leaving 3 bases unmatched. The CDR3 spans 14 residues. Enrolled during active infection, Seattle patients were then followed longitudinally.

The TCR was taken from an older woman with COVID-19, enrolled during active disease. Input material: peripheral blood. This sequence joins TRBV2 and TRBJ1-1; 8 bases match TRBD1. The CDR3 loop reads CASSEQGAPTEAFF. As DNA, the CDR3 is TGTGCCAGCAGTGAACAGGGGGCGCCCACTGAAGCTTTCTTT.